These 5 T cell receptor beta chains were all obtained from the same sample, sequenced in a study of chemoradiotherapy in HPV16-positive cancers. Produced via immunoSEQ multiplex PCR; TCRdb's table is partial and in-frame only. The sample yields about 35,000 clones, over 80% seen once. The source material was blood, sampled from a patient who underwent chemoradiotherapy. Source of these receptors: a human donor with HPV-associated anogenital cancer.

This sequence joins TRBV4-3 and TRBJ1-4; no firm D call. The length of the CDR3 is 16 residues. Trimming removed 0 bases at V and 4 bases at J, with 12 bases between. CDR1 is LGHNA and CDR2 is YSLEER in the germline V gene. In DNA form, the CDR3 reads TGCGCCAGCAGCCAAGACGTTACAGCCTTTAATGAAAAACTGTTTTTT. As protein: CASSQDVTAFNEKLFF.

The V and J genes are TRBV29-1 and TRBJ1-4; D is unresolved. This CDR3 has 13 residues. The germline V gene encodes CDR1 SQVTM and CDR2 ANQGSEA. V lost 6 bases, J lost 0 bases, and 8 bases lay in between. The CDR3 sequence: CSVALATNEKLFF. The CDR3, as DNA: TGCAGCGTCGCCCTGGCAACTAATGAAAAACTGTTTTTT.

This clone has more than one count but fewer than ten. The CDR3 coding sequence is TGTGCCAGATCAATTTGGGGCAATCAGCCCCAGCATTTT. Its protein product is CARSIWGNQPQHF. The V call is TRBV6-4, the J call TRBJ1-5; D call uncertain. V dropped 9 bases and J dropped 2 bases, with 11 bases sitting between them. The CDR3 spans 13 residues. The germline gives CDR1 MRHNA, CDR2 SNTAGT.

The CDR3 sequence: CASRYRTGGDSPLHF. CDR3 coding DNA: TGTGCCAGCAGGTATAGGACAGGGGGGGATTCACCCCTCCACTTT. This chain uses TRBV21-1 with TRBJ1-6; whether TRBD1, the table's D call, matches the DNA was not checked. TRBV21-1 is labeled a pseudogene. There are 15 residues in the CDR3.

The gene calls are TRBV19 and TRBJ2-3, with a weak D call TRBD1 (5 bases). The germline V and J ends were trimmed by 5 bases and 6 bases, with 18 bases remaining between them. CDR3 size: 15 residues. CDR1 is LNHDA, CDR2 SQIVND, per germline (reference sequence). The CDR3 DNA follows: TGTGCCAGTAGTTTGGGGCGGTACAACGGGGATACGCAGTATTTT. This translates into CASSLGRYNGDTQYF.